This is a list of T cell receptor beta chains from one sample in a study of T-cell reconstitution after alpha-beta-depleted transplantation in children. In TCRdb, the PCR reads were re-called with MiXCR into one record per CDR3 protein. The sample has about 690,000 distinct CDR3 sequences, 15% to 20% seen once. The sample here was PBMCs from the stem cell graft donor, taken from the stem cell graft. The receptors shown here come from a human donor who donated a stem cell graft to a child with acute myeloid leukemia. Each CDR3 is given with its conserved first and last residue. D genes are given only for firm matches. Rows may omit the clone size; those that give it use once, few, many or a size class.

d_call: -; j_call: TRBJ2-1; clone_size: -; v_call: TRBV11-3; cdr3_nt: TGTGCCAGCAGCCGTACGGGAACTGGCAATGAGCAGTTCTTC; cdr3_aa: CASSRTGTGNEQFF
d_call: -; j_call: TRBJ1-5; clone_size: -; v_call: TRBV12-3/TRBV12-4; cdr3_nt: TGTGCCAGCAGTTTTGGGCTCAATCAGCCCCAGCATTTT; cdr3_aa: CASSFGLNQPQHF
d_call: -; j_call: TRBJ1-2; clone_size: -; v_call: TRBV7-2; cdr3_nt: TGTGCCAGCAGCAAAGGGGGGGGAAGTAACTATGGCTACACCTTC; cdr3_aa: CASSKGGGSNYGYTF
d_call: TRBD1; j_call: TRBJ1-1; clone_size: many; v_call: TRBV20-1; cdr3_nt: TGCAGTGCTATGGGACAGGGAAGATGGACTGAAGCTTTCTTT; cdr3_aa: CSAMGQGRWTEAFF
d_call: TRBD2; j_call: TRBJ2-1; clone_size: many; v_call: TRBV11-2; cdr3_nt: TGTGCCAGCAGCCTGACTAGCGGGGGGGCCCGCATGGGTAATGAGCAGTTCTTC; cdr3_aa: CASSLTSGGARMGNEQFF
d_call: TRBD2; j_call: TRBJ2-1; clone_size: many; v_call: TRBV7-2; cdr3_nt: TGTGCCAGCAGCCTACTAGCGCTCTCCTACAATGAGCAGTTCTTC; cdr3_aa: CASSLLALSYNEQFF
d_call: -; j_call: TRBJ2-1; clone_size: few; v_call: TRBV27; cdr3_nt: TGTGCCAGCAGTTTATCGTACGGAGGATGGGCCCACAATGAGCAGTTCTTC; cdr3_aa: CASSLSYGGWAHNEQFF
d_call: TRBD1; j_call: TRBJ1-5; clone_size: -; v_call: TRBV28; cdr3_nt: TGTGCCAGCAGTTTACGCCGACAGGGTCTTAGCAATCAGCCCCAGCATTTT; cdr3_aa: CASSLRRQGLSNQPQHF
d_call: TRBD1; j_call: TRBJ2-2; clone_size: -; v_call: TRBV6-5; cdr3_nt: TGTGCCAGCAGTTGGACAGGGGAAGGCGGGGAGCTGTTTTTT; cdr3_aa: CASSWTGEGGELFF
d_call: TRBD2; j_call: TRBJ2-1; clone_size: -; v_call: TRBV7-8; cdr3_nt: TGTGCCAGCAGCTCCCGACTAGCGGGGGCCAACAATGAGCAGTTCTTC; cdr3_aa: CASSSRLAGANNEQFF
d_call: -; j_call: TRBJ1-5; clone_size: -; v_call: TRBV6-1; cdr3_nt: TGTGCCAGCAGTCCCATTGAGTATCGGCCCCAGCATTTT; cdr3_aa: CASSPIEYRPQHF
d_call: TRBD2; j_call: TRBJ2-2; clone_size: once; v_call: TRBV4-1; cdr3_nt: TGCGCCAGCAGCCCTCTCGGGCGGGGGGCGAACACCGGGGAGCTGTTTTTT; cdr3_aa: CASSPLGRGANTGELFF
d_call: -; j_call: TRBJ2-7; clone_size: many; v_call: TRBV29-1; cdr3_nt: TGCAGCGCATACTCAGGGGCACACGAGCAGTACTTC; cdr3_aa: CSAYSGAHEQYF
d_call: -; j_call: TRBJ1-1; clone_size: -; v_call: TRBV12-3/TRBV12-4; cdr3_nt: TGTGCCAGCAGTCCAAAGAAGGGGGTCCTGGAGCGCACTGAAGCTTTCTTT; cdr3_aa: CASSPKKGVLERTEAFF
d_call: -; j_call: TRBJ1-3; clone_size: many; v_call: TRBV20-1; cdr3_nt: TGCAGTGCTACACGTGAGGAGCTCTCTGGAAACACCATATATTTT; cdr3_aa: CSATREELSGNTIYF
d_call: -; j_call: TRBJ1-5; clone_size: many; v_call: TRBV10-3; cdr3_nt: TGTGCCATCAGAGACAGTGGGAACAATCAGCCCCAGCATTTT; cdr3_aa: CAIRDSGNNQPQHF
d_call: TRBD1; j_call: TRBJ1-1; clone_size: few; v_call: TRBV19; cdr3_nt: TGTGCCACCCGGCCACAGGGGACAGTAGTCGCTGAAGCTTTCTTT; cdr3_aa: CATRPQGTVVAEAFF
d_call: -; j_call: TRBJ1-5; clone_size: many; v_call: TRBV27; cdr3_nt: TGTGCCAGCAGGCCTTTCGGGGTGGAGAGCAATCAGCCCCAGCATTTT; cdr3_aa: CASRPFGVESNQPQHF
d_call: -; j_call: TRBJ2-3; clone_size: -; v_call: TRBV7-2; cdr3_nt: TGTGCCAGCAGCCCTCAAGGGGGTGGAGAGACAGATACGCAGTATTTT; cdr3_aa: CASSPQGGGETDTQYF
d_call: -; j_call: TRBJ2-7; clone_size: -; v_call: TRBV7-9; cdr3_nt: TGTGCCAGCAGCTTAACGGGGTCGGCGGGGTTCTACGAGCAGTACTTC; cdr3_aa: CASSLTGSAGFYEQYF
d_call: TRBD2; j_call: TRBJ2-3; clone_size: -; v_call: TRBV7-6; cdr3_nt: TGTGCCAGCAGCTCCCTTAGCGGGGGGGCCGGACCAGATACGCAGTATTTT; cdr3_aa: CASSSLSGGAGPDTQYF
d_call: -; j_call: TRBJ2-7; clone_size: once; v_call: TRBV7-2; cdr3_nt: TGTGCCAGCAGCCTCCACGGGCAGGCTGGGGAGCAGTACTTC; cdr3_aa: CASSLHGQAGEQYF
d_call: TRBD1; j_call: TRBJ2-1; clone_size: many; v_call: TRBV29-1; cdr3_nt: TGCAGCGTCGAACAGGGGGCAGGGGAGCAGTTCTTC; cdr3_aa: CSVEQGAGEQFF
d_call: TRBD2; j_call: TRBJ2-3; clone_size: -; v_call: TRBV7-2; cdr3_nt: TGTGCCAGCACCTCTCAGCGGGGGGAGACAGATACGCAGTATTTT; cdr3_aa: CASTSQRGETDTQYF
d_call: -; j_call: TRBJ1-1; clone_size: -; v_call: TRBV7-6; cdr3_nt: TGTGCCAGCAGCTTACAGGAGGGTTGGAACACTGAAGCTTTCTTT; cdr3_aa: CASSLQEGWNTEAFF
d_call: -; j_call: TRBJ2-4; clone_size: few; v_call: TRBV20-1; cdr3_nt: TGCAGTGCTGCGGACCCCCAAAACATTCAGTACTTC; cdr3_aa: CSAADPQNIQYF
d_call: -; j_call: TRBJ1-1; clone_size: -; v_call: TRBV4-2; cdr3_nt: TGTGCCAGCAGCCCCACGCCCATGAACACTGAAGCTTTCTTT; cdr3_aa: CASSPTPMNTEAFF
d_call: -; j_call: TRBJ1-3; clone_size: many; v_call: TRBV12-3/TRBV12-4; cdr3_nt: TGTGCCAGCAGTTTAGTACCGGGATACTCGGGAAACACCATATATTTT; cdr3_aa: CASSLVPGYSGNTIYF
d_call: -; j_call: TRBJ1-1; clone_size: few; v_call: TRBV5-1; cdr3_nt: TGCGCCAGCAACAAAGGGGGGAGGGGAACTGAAGCTTTCTTT; cdr3_aa: CASNKGGRGTEAFF